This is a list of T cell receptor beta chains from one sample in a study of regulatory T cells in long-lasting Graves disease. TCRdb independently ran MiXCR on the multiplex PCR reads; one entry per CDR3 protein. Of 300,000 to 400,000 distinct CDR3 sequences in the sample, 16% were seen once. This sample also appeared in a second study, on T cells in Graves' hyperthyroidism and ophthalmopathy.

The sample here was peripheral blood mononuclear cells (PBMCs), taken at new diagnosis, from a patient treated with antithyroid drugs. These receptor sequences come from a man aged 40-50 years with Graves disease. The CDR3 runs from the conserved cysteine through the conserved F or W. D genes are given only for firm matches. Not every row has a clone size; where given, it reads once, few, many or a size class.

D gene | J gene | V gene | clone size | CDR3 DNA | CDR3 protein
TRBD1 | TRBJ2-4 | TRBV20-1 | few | TGCAGTGCTTTAGACAGGGTAGTGTCAGGGAACATTCAGTACTTC | CSALDRVVSGNIQYF
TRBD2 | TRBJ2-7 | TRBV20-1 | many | TGCAGTGCAGGGACTAGCGCATCCTACGAGCAGTACTTC | CSAGTSASYEQYF
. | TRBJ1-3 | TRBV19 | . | TGTGCCAGTAGCATCAGGGGACGAAACACCATATATTTT | CASSIRGRNTIYF
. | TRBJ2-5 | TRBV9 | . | TGTGCCAGCAGCGTATCCCCCGTATTGTCGGAGACCCAGTACTTC | CASSVSPVLSETQYF
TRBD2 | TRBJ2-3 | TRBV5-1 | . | TGCGCCAGCAGCAGGAGCGGGGGGGCTGAAGATACGCAGTATTTT | CASSRSGGAEDTQYF
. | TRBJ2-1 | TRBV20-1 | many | TGCAGTGCTAGAGACGTTGGCTCCTACAATGAGCAGTTCTTC | CSARDVGSYNEQFF
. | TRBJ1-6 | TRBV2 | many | TGTGCCAGCAGAGCCGAGAATAATTCACCCCTCCACTTT | CASRAENNSPLHF
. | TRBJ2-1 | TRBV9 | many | TGTGCCAGCAGCGTAAGGTTGGATTACAATGAGCAGTTCTTC | CASSVRLDYNEQFF
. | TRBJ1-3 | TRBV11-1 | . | TGTGCCAGCAGCCAAGATGCAGGGGTGTACTCTGGAAACACCATATATTTT | CASSQDAGVYSGNTIYF
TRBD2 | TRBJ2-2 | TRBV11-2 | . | TGTGCCAGCACTCGCCGGTGGGGGGGGAACACCGGGGAGCTGTTTTTT | CASTRRWGGNTGELFF
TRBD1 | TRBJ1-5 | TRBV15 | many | TGTGCCACCAGCAAAAGACAGGGGTACCAGCCCCAGCATTTT | CATSKRQGYQPQHF
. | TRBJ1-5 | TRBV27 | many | TGTGCCAGCAGGCGTGTAGGGGGGCGTAGTTTCCAGCCCCAGCATTTT | CASRRVGGRSFQPQHF
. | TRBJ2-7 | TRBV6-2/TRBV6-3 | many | TGTGCCAGCAGTTCCCCACTCTACGAGCAGTACTTC | CASSSPLYEQYF
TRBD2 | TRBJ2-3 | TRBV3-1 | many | TGTGCCAGCAAGCCTAGCGGCCCCACAGATACGCAGTATTTT | CASKPSGPTDTQYF
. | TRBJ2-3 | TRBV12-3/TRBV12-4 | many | TGTGCCAGCAGTTTCAGACTGAGCACAGATACGCAGTATTTT | CASSFRLSTDTQYF
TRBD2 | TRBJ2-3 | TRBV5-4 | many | TGTGCCAGCAGTCTCAGACTAGCGGGGCGGACAGATACGCAGTATTTT | CASSLRLAGRTDTQYF
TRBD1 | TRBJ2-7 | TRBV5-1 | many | TGCGCCAGCAGCCCTGGGACAGGGGCCCTTTCCTACGAGCAGTACTTC | CASSPGTGALSYEQYF
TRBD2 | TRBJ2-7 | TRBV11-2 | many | TGTGCCAGCAGCTTAGTAGCGGGGGGAACCTACGAGCAGTACTTC | CASSLVAGGTYEQYF
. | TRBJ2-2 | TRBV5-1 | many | TGCGCCAGCAGCCCAGCCGGGGTGAACACCGGGGAGCTGTTTTTT | CASSPAGVNTGELFF
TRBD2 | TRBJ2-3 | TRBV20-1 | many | TGCAGTGTCATCCCACTAGCGGGGTATACAGATACGCAGTATTTT | CSVIPLAGYTDTQYF
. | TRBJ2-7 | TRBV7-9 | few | TGTGCCAGCAGCTTATATGTCTCAGGGGGGTTGTCCTACGAGCAGTACTTC | CASSLYVSGGLSYEQYF
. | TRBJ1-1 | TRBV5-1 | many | TGCGCCAGCAGCGTGGTTAGGTTCGGCACTGAAGCTTTCTTT | CASSVVRFGTEAFF
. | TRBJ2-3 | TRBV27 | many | TGTGCCAGCAGTTTATCCCCGGCGGCGGGCACAGATACGCAGTATTTT | CASSLSPAAGTDTQYF
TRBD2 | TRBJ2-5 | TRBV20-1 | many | TGCAGTGCTAGAGAGCCCCGCGGGGGGAGGGAGACCCAGTACTTC | CSAREPRGGRETQYF
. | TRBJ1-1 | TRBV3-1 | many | TGTGCCAGCAGCCAAGCATATGCGAACACTGAAGCTTTCTTT | CASSQAYANTEAFF
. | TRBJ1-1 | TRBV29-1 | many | TGCAGCGCTGCTGGCCGGAACACTGAAGCTTTCTTT | CSAAGRNTEAFF
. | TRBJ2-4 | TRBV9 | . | TGTGCCAGCAGCGGCCCCAAAAACATTCAGTACTTC | CASSGPKNIQYF
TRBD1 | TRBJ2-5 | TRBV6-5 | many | TGTGCCAGCAGTTACTCGAACGATCCGGGACAGGAGACCCAGTACTTC | CASSYSNDPGQETQYF
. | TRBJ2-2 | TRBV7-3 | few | TGTGCCAGCAGCCCGTCTCCGAGGGGATACACGGGGGAGCTGTTTTTT | CASSPSPRGYTGELFF
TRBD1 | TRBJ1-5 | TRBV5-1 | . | TGCGCCAGCAGCCCAGGGGGTAATAGTCAGCCCCAGCATTTT | CASSPGGNSQPQHF
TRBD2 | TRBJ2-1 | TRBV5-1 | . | TGCGCCACAAGCGGAGCGGGGGGTACCTACAATGAGCAGTTCTTC | CATSGAGGTYNEQFF
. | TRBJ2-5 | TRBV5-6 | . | TGTGCCAGCAGCTTGTTCCTAGTGGATTACGGAGAGACCCAGTACTTC | CASSLFLVDYGETQYF
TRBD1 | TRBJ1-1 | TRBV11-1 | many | TGTGCCAGCAGCTCGGTGTATGGACAGGGAAGGACTGAAGCTTTCTTT | CASSSVYGQGRTEAFF
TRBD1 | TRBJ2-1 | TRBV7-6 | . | TGTGCCAGCAGCTCACCAGGACAGGGAAACAATGAGCAGTTCTTC | CASSSPGQGNNEQFF
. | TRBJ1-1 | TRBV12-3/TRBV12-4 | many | TGTGCCAGCAGTTTGGAGGGGGACACTGAAGCTTTCTTT | CASSLEGDTEAFF
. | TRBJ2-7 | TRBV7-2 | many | TGTGCCAGCAGCCCCCTGATGGTGTACGAGCAGTACTTC | CASSPLMVYEQYF
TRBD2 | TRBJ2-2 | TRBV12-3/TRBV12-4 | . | TGTGCCAGCAGCCAAAACGGACTAGCGGCCCCCGGGGAGCTGTTTTTT | CASSQNGLAAPGELFF
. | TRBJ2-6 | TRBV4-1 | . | TGCGCCAGCAGCCAAGGGGGCCTCGCCTCTGGGGCCAACGTCCTGACTTTC | CASSQGGLASGANVLTF
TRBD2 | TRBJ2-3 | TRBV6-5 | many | TGTGCCAGCAGTTACAAAGCGGGGGGGCCAGATACGCAGTATTTT | CASSYKAGGPDTQYF
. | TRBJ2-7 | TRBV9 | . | TGTGCCAGCAGCCCGGGACCGGGGCGCGACGAGCAGTACTTC | CASSPGPGRDEQYF
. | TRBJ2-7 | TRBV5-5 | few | TGTGCCAGCAGCTTGGAGCTGCGCTCCTACGAGCAGTACTTC | CASSLELRSYEQYF